The 24 T cell receptor beta chains presented below share a single source sample, sequenced in a study of shared clonotypes between healthy human individuals. Method: immunoSEQ multiplex PCR; TCRdb's copy keeps in-frame clones and lacks some. The top ten hold around 9.3% of the sample, which has roughly 300,000 clones, roughly 70% seen once. Input material: memory CD4+ T cells sorted from blood. As for subset: CD45RA-negative fraction. These TCRs come from a man aged 25 to 40 in good health.

The chain links TRBV2 to TRBJ2-7; 7 nucleotides align to TRBD2. CDR1 and CDR2 from the germline V gene are SNHLY and FYNNEI. The CDR3 length is 19 residues. The V gene end was trimmed by 4 bases and the J gene end by 0 bases; junction bases not matched to a gene: 18. The CDR3 loop reads CASSVESGWSGASSYEQYF. Here the CDR3 DNA reads TGTGCCAGCAGTGTCGAATCTGGATGGAGCGGGGCCAGCTCCTACGAGCAGTACTTC.

This sequence joins TRBV2 and TRBJ2-1; the match to TRBD2 covers 10 bases. Per germline, CDR1 SNHLY and CDR2 FYNNEI. The CDR3 totals 14 residues. V gave up 8 bases and J gave up 7 bases; unmatched junction bases: 8. The CDR3 coding sequence is TGTGCCAGCGGGGAGTTTAGCGGGAGGAATGAGCAGTTCTTC. Residues: CASGEFSGRNEQFF. Full variable domain (rest looked up from reference TRBV2 and TRBJ2-1): EPEVTQTPSHQVTQMGQEVILRCVPISNHLYFYWYRQILGQKVEFLVSFYNNEISEKSEIFDDQFSVERPDGSNFTLKIRSTKLEDSAMYFCASGEFSGRNEQFFGPGTRLTVL.

In this sample, this clone turned up a few times. The genes are TRBV4-1 and TRBJ1-5, with 7 bases identical to TRBD1. Germline V gives CDR1 MGHRA, CDR2 YSYEKL. V shed 3 bases, J shed 5 bases, and the junction held 7 bases outside the gene matches. The CDR3 sequence is 15 residues long. CDR3 amino acids: CASSHGTANYQPQHF. DNA for the CDR3: TGCGCCAGCAGCCACGGGACAGCTAATTATCAGCCCCAGCATTTT.

The rearrangement joins TRBV2 to TRBJ1-1, with TRBD1 as a possible D gene (5 bases). CDR3 length equals 14 residues. Between the trimmed V and J ends, which lost 6 bases and 1 base, there was a span of 12 bases. The germline V gene has CDR1 SNHLY and CDR2 FYNNEI. The CDR3 DNA follows: TGTGCCAGCAGGTTGACCGGACAGAACACTGAAGCTTTCTTT. Protein: CASRLTGQNTEAFF.

A word on this clone: This sample includes further DNA sequences coding for the same CDR3. The genes are TRBV4-3 and TRBJ2-7, with D unresolved. Trimming shortened V by 0 bases and J by 6 bases, and 6 bases separated the two germline ends. CDR3 length equals 12 residues. Germline-derived CDR1 and CDR2 are LGHNA and YSLEER. The CDR3 here is CASSQDFGEQYF. The DNA for the CDR3 is TGCGCCAGCAGCCAAGATTTCGGCGAGCAGTACTTC.

The V gene is TRBV29-1, the J gene TRBJ1-1; unclear D gene. Germline V CDR1 and CDR2: SQVTM, ANQGSEA. The V gene lost 1 base and the J gene lost 10 bases, with 7 bases spanning the gap. The CDR3 is made up of 10 amino acids. The DNA for the CDR3 is TGCAGCGTTGAAGCCCGCAGAGCTTTCTTT. Translation gives CSVEARRAFF.

The J gene is TRBJ2-3, the V gene TRBV2, with D tentatively TRBD1 or TRBD2 (5 bases each). The germline gives CDR1 SNHLY, CDR2 FYNNEI. CDR3 length equals 14 residues. V gave up 6 bases and J gave up 2 bases, with 12 bases separating them. As DNA, the CDR3 is TGTGCCAGCAGATTCCAGGGACCCACAGATACGCAGTATTTT. Encoded protein: CASRFQGPTDTQYF.

The genes are TRBV5-1 and TRBJ2-7; no reliable D call. Trimming removed 4 bases from V and 3 bases from J, with 14 bases in between. CDR3 length: 14 amino acids. From germline, CDR1 is SGHRS and CDR2 YFSETQ. This CDR3 reads CASSASTPRYEQYF. The DNA of the CDR3 is TGCGCCAGCAGCGCGAGCACCCCGCGCTACGAGCAGTACTTC.

This chain links TRBV6-1 with TRBJ1-2; 9 nucleotides match TRBD1. The CDR3 contains 16 residues. The germline gives CDR1 MNHNS, CDR2 SASEGT. J lost 7 bases, V lost 4 bases, and 13 bases had no gene match. CDR3 sequence reads: CASSAIQGATRSGYTF. CDR3 in DNA: TGTGCCAGCAGTGCAATACAGGGGGCGACTCGCTCTGGCTACACCTTC.

Turning to this clone: Only one base separates this from a far larger clonotype, so it likely reflects a read error. The CDR3 carries no conserved terminal phenylalanine or tryptophan, so it likely arises from a read error. This chain uses TRBV19 with TRBJ1-1; TRBD1 aligns across 10 bases. J gave up 5 bases and V 3 bases, and 6 bases lay outside the gene matches. This CDR3 region has 15 residues. Germline values: CDR1 LNHDA, CDR2 SQIVND (reference sequence). CDR3 nucleotide sequence: TGTGCCAGTAGTATCGGGGACAGGGGACTAACTGAAGCTTTCCTT. It yields the protein CASSIGDRGLTEAFL.

This clone occurred a few times. This rearrangement joins TRBV12-2 to TRBJ1-2; the table assigns TRBD1, which was not confirmed against the DNA. TRBV12-2 is a listed pseudogene. This CDR3 has 13 amino acids. The CDR3 region has the DNA TGTGCAAGTCGCTCCCTCCCAGGCAGCGGCTACACCTTC. Amino acids: CASRSLPGSGYTF.

The CDR3 loop reads CASSGRGKNTEAFF. The CDR3 region has the DNA TGTGCCAGCAGTGGAAGGGGAAAGAACACTGAAGCTTTCTTT. The gene calls are TRBV2 and TRBJ1-1, with D possibly matching TRBD1 (5 bases). The V and J ends lost 4 bases and 1 base respectively, with 10 bases between them. The CDR3 is 14 amino acids. Per the germline V gene, CDR1 is SNHLY and CDR2 is FYNNEI.

This clone was detected only a few times. The chain has TRBV15 and TRBJ2-3, with 8 positions matching TRBD2. Trimming took 8 bases from V and 5 from J; bases not matched to a gene: 6. The germline CDR1 and CDR2 sequences are LNHNV and YYDKDF (reference sequence). This CDR3 contains 13 residues. Written as DNA, the CDR3 is TGTGCCACCCAGCGGGAGTTATTAGATACGCAGTATTTT. The encoded protein is CATQRELLDTQYF.

This clone was picked up one time. V usage is TRBV29-1 and J usage is TRBJ2-3; a weak D match, TRBD1 (5 bases). With 3 bases removed from V and 2 bases from J, the gap between germline ends came to 15 bases. The CDR3 spans 15 residues. Germline CDR1 is SQVTM and CDR2 is ANQGSEA. CDR3 nucleotides: TGCAGCGTTGAGGCAGTCCTGACAGTCACAGATACGCAGTATTTT. This translates into CSVEAVLTVTDTQYF.

V and J are TRBV18 and TRBJ2-1; 11 bases match TRBD1. Germline V gene sequence: CDR1 KGHSH, CDR2 LQKENI. This CDR3 has 14 residues. The ends lost 3 bases at V and 12 bases at J; junction bases unmatched: 7. Here the CDR3 reads CASSPPDRGRAQFF. In DNA form, the CDR3 reads TGTGCCAGCTCACCCCCGGACAGGGGGCGTGCGCAGTTCTTC.

There are a few counts of this clone. The chain combines TRBV2 with TRBJ2-7; D is uncertain. CDR3 length: 14 amino acids. V was cut by 7 bases and J by 4 bases, with 17 bases left in between. The germline CDR1 and CDR2 sequences are SNHLY and FYNNEI. The CDR3 here is CASMMAARNYEQYF. For the CDR3, the DNA is TGTGCCAGCATGATGGCGGCTCGAAATTACGAGCAGTACTTC.

The J gene is TRBJ1-1, the V gene TRBV20-1; D gene uncertain. Germline V gene data show CDR1 as DFQATT and CDR2 as SNEGSKA (reference sequence). CDR3 size: 11 residues. Trimming removed 5 bases from V and 0 bases from J, with 4 bases in between. The CDR3 nucleotides read TGCAGTGCTTGGGTGAACACTGAAGCTTTCTTT. Translated, it gives CSAWVNTEAFF.

J is TRBJ2-3 and V is TRBV5-1; D possibly corresponds to TRBD1 (7 bases). The CDR3 is made up of 14 amino acids. Trimming cost V 3 bases and J 3 bases, with 11 bases left between them. The germline CDR1 and CDR2 sequences are SGHRS and YFSETQ. The CDR3 DNA is TGCGCCAGCAGCTCAGGGGGGAGGACAGATACGCAGTATTTT. Translating gives CASSSGGRTDTQYF.

V gene TRBV14 combines with J gene TRBJ2-1; a possible D gene is TRBD2 (6 bases). The V gene lost 1 base and the J gene lost 5 bases, with 12 bases spanning the gap. This CDR3 spans 15 amino acids. Germline loops: CDR1 SGHDN, CDR2 FVKESK. This CDR3 reads CASSQGGLFNNEQFF. DNA of the CDR3: TGTGCCAGCAGCCAAGGGGGACTTTTCAACAATGAGCAGTTCTTC.

This chain connects TRBV5-3 to TRBJ2-7, with TRBD1 identical over 8 bases. TRBV5-3 belongs to the ORF category, with a function that is uncertain. The CDR3 is made up of 13 amino acids. The trim removed 3 bases at V and 6 bases at J, leaving 5 bases unmatched. CDR3 in DNA: TGTGCCAGAAGCTCGGGACAGGAGTCCGAGCAGTACTTC. Its protein is CARSSGQESEQYF.

CDR3 coding DNA: TGTGCCAGCAGCTCCCCCCTTGGGACTAGAGGCTACGAGCAGTACTTC. Amino acids: CASSSPLGTRGYEQYF. The genes are TRBV7-9 and TRBJ2-7; TRBD2 aligns across 8 bases. CDR1 is SEHNR, CDR2 FQNEAQ, per germline (reference sequence). Trimming removed 4 bases from V and 3 bases from J; junction bases left unmatched: 11. The CDR3 consists of 16 residues. Filled out from reference TRBV7-9 and TRBJ2-7, the complete variable domain reads DTGVSQNPRHKITKRGQNVTFRCDPISEHNRLYWYRQTLGQGPEFLTYFQNEAQLEKSRLLSDRFSAERPKGSFSTLEIQRTEQGDSAMYLCASSSPLGTRGYEQYFGPGTRLTVT.

This clone was seen more than once but under ten times. The rearrangement uses TRBV7-9 and TRBJ2-6; 12 bases line up with TRBD2. V lost 4 bases, J lost 1 base, and 5 bases stayed unmatched. Germline CDR1 SEHNR, CDR2 FQNEAQ (reference sequence). The CDR3 spans 18 residues. The CDR3 here is CASSYLAGGPSGANVLTF. CDR3 coding DNA: TGTGCCAGCAGCTACCTAGCGGGAGGGCCGTCTGGGGCCAACGTCCTGACTTTC.

The CDR3 spells CASSLGYSGSSYEQYF. The CDR3 DNA reads as TGCGCCAGCAGCTTGGGTTACAGTGGATCTTCCTACGAGCAGTACTTC. The genes are TRBV5-1 and TRBJ2-7; D remains unclear. This CDR3 spans 16 amino acids. Between the trimmed V and J ends, which lost 0 bases and 1 base, there was a span of 14 bases. Germline V gene data show CDR1 as SGHRS and CDR2 as YFSETQ.

The chain is built from TRBV28 and TRBJ2-7; unclear D gene. The CDR3 totals 15 residues. With 3 bases removed from V and 2 bases from J, the gap between germline ends came to 14 bases. CDR1 is MDHEN, CDR2 SYDVKM, per germline. CDR3 DNA: TGTGCCAGCAGTTTGGGGTTCGTAGTAGCCTACGAGCAGTACTTC. Amino acid sequence: CASSLGFVVAYEQYF.